Listed below are T cell receptor beta chains from one sample, sequenced in a study of cytomegalovirus exposure and HLA in healthy donors. Method: immunoSEQ multiplex PCR; TCRdb's copy keeps in-frame clones and lacks some. The table lists about 130,000 clones, approximately 74% of them singletons, with 5.5% to 8% in the top ten. Sequences were obtained from PBMCs. The receptors were gathered from a male donor in good health and CMV-seronegative. The CDR3 runs from the conserved cysteine through the conserved F or W. The order of the fields is D gene, J gene, V gene, clone size, CDR3 protein, CDR3 DNA. The D gene is left open where the match is weak. Only part of the rows carry a size: once, few, many, or a class if the clone is expanded.

TRBD2	TRBJ2-1	TRBV19	-	CASSLGLADNSYNEQFF	TGTGCCAGTAGTTTAGGACTAGCGGACAATTCCTACAATGAGCAGTTCTTC
TRBD1	TRBJ1-2	TRBV2	-	CASSQTARGLEGYTF	TGTGCCAGCTCTCAAACTGCCAGGGGGTTGGAAGGCTACACCTTC
-	TRBJ2-2	TRBV25-1	-	CASETPNTGELFF	TGTGCCAGCGAAACACCTAACACCGGGGAGCTGTTTTTT
-	TRBJ1-1	TRBV6-5	-	CASSYDRDLEAFF	TGTGCCAGCAGTTACGACAGAGACCTTGAAGCTTTCTTT
TRBD1	TRBJ2-7	TRBV19	-	CASRGTGVREQYF	TGTGCCAGTAGGGGGACAGGGGTACGGGAGCAGTACTTC
-	TRBJ2-1	TRBV11-3	-	CASSLQTAGKNNEQFF	TGTGCCAGCAGCTTACAGACGGCAGGGAAAAACAATGAGCAGTTCTTC
TRBD1	TRBJ1-5	TRBV4-3	-	CASSQEPGGGQPQHF	TGCGCCAGCAGCCAAGAGCCAGGGGGCGGTCAGCCCCAGCATTTT
TRBD1	TRBJ2-4	TRBV4-2	-	CASSPHRGNIQYF	TGTGCCAGCAGCCCACACAGGGGGAACATTCAGTACTTC
TRBD2	TRBJ2-2	TRBV5-4	-	CASSHGIAGGTGELFF	TGTGCCAGCAGCCACGGTATAGCGGGGGGGACCGGGGAGCTGTTTTTT
-	TRBJ2-7	TRBV9	few	CASSAGQITYEQYF	TGTGCCAGCAGCGCTGGACAGATAACCTACGAGCAGTACTTC
-	TRBJ2-5	TRBV18	few	CASSPEREETQYF	TGTGCCAGCTCACCGGAGAGGGAGGAGACCCAGTACTTC
TRBD2	TRBJ2-2	TRBV11-2	-	CASSLGGTGELFF	TGTGCCAGCAGCTTGGGGGGGACCGGGGAGCTGTTTTTT
-	TRBJ2-5	TRBV29-1	-	CSVEGWEPQETQYF	TGCAGCGTTGAAGGGTGGGAGCCCCAAGAGACCCAGTACTTC
-	TRBJ1-6	TRBV28	-	CASTSRSPLHF	TGTGCCAGCACCTCTCGTTCACCCCTCCACTTT
-	TRBJ2-5	TRBV6-7	-	CASSPPPLAGETQYF	TGTGCCAGCAGTCCCCCACCCCTCGCGGGGGAGACCCAGTACTTC
-	TRBJ2-7	TRBV27	-	CASSGREVSAGEQYF	TGTGCCAGCAGCGGTCGGGAAGTGAGCGCGGGCGAGCAGTACTTC
-	TRBJ1-1	TRBV30	few	CAWSAGAFF	TGTGCCTGGAGTGCGGGAGCTTTCTTT
-	TRBJ1-2	TRBV6-5	-	CASSSLGGPEAGYTF	TGTGCCAGCAGCTCTCTCGGCGGGCCCGAGGCAGGCTACACCTTC
-	TRBJ2-7	TRBV11-2	-	CASRSLSSYEQYF	TGTGCCAGCAGGTCACTAAGCTCCTACGAGCAGTACTTC
TRBD1	TRBJ2-3	TRBV13	-	CASSNPTGGGTDTQYF	TGTGCCAGCAGCAACCCGACAGGGGGGGGAACAGATACGCAGTATTTT
-	TRBJ1-5	TRBV10-1	-	CASIVSQPQHF	TGCGCCAGCATAGTAAGCCAGCCCCAGCATTTT
TRBD2	TRBJ2-5	TRBV19	once	CASSIVLAGEETQYF	TGTGCCAGTAGTATAGTCCTAGCGGGGGAGGAGACCCAGTACTTC
-	TRBJ1-5	TRBV7-8	few	CASSLEGQGYNQPQHF	TGTGCCAGCAGCTTAGAGGGGCAGGGGTACAATCAGCCCCAGCATTTT
-	TRBJ2-3	TRBV25-1	-	CASSPLGDTQYF	TGTGCCAGCAGCCCCCTCGGGGATACGCAGTATTTT
TRBD1	TRBJ1-3	TRBV11-2	once	CASSFPLQGAQRNTIYF	TGTGCCAGCAGCTTCCCCTTACAGGGGGCGCAGAGAAACACCATATATTTT
TRBD1	TRBJ2-5	TRBV5-4	-	CASSSRDRPQETQYF	TGTGCCAGCAGCTCCAGGGACAGACCCCAAGAGACCCAGTACTTC
TRBD1	TRBJ1-1	TRBV11-1	-	CASSLAGTGGRTEAFF	TGTGCCAGCAGCTTAGCGGGGACAGGGGGCCGGACTGAAGCTTTCTTT
-	TRBJ2-5	TRBV7-3	-	CASSLTGGGETQYF	TGTGCCAGCAGCTTAACTGGCGGAGGAGAGACCCAGTACTTC
-	TRBJ1-1	TRBV2	few	CASTPRKTEAFF	TGTGCCAGCACCCCTAGGAAGACTGAAGCTTTCTTT
-	TRBJ2-4	TRBV11-2	once	CASSVQGDKNIQYF	TGTGCCAGCAGCGTACAAGGAGACAAAAACATTCAGTACTTC
TRBD1	TRBJ2-7	TRBV7-9	-	CASRADRDYEQYF	TGTGCCAGCAGAGCTGACAGGGATTACGAGCAGTACTTC
TRBD1	TRBJ1-4	TRBV10-1	-	CASSEGQGGRLTNEKLFF	TGCGCCAGCAGTGAGGGACAGGGGGGCCGGTTAACTAATGAAAAACTGTTTTTT
-	TRBJ2-5	TRBV7-7	-	CASSLGAGISQYF	TGTGCTAGCAGCTTGGGGGCAGGGATTTCCCAGTACTTC
TRBD1	TRBJ1-1	TRBV7-2	-	CASKPSARQGAPEAFF	TGTGCCAGCAAACCCTCCGCCCGACAGGGGGCGCCTGAAGCTTTCTTT
-	TRBJ2-1	TRBV29-1	few	CSGGGPQEAQFF	TGCAGTGGAGGGGGCCCCCAAGAGGCCCAGTTCTTC
TRBD2	TRBJ2-1	TRBV18	few	CASSLSSGRHEQFF	TGTGCCAGCTCACTATCTTCCGGGAGGCATGAGCAGTTCTTC
TRBD1	TRBJ2-7	TRBV5-4	-	CASSSGQGYEQYF	TGTGCCAGCAGCAGTGGACAGGGTTACGAGCAGTACTTC
-	TRBJ2-7	TRBV7-2	few	CASSYQGSYHEQYF	TGTGCCAGCAGCTACCAGGGAAGTTACCACGAGCAGTACTTC
-	TRBJ1-5	TRBV6-5	few	CASRPDNSNQPQHF	TGTGCCAGCAGACCGGACAATAGCAATCAGCCCCAGCATTTT
-	TRBJ1-3	TRBV28	-	CASSLYSLQGPGNTIYF	TGTGCCAGCAGTCTCTACTCCCTACAGGGCCCCGGAAACACCATATATTTT
TRBD1	TRBJ2-5	TRBV28	once	CASSASDRERKTQYF	TGTGCCAGCAGCGCGAGCGACAGGGAGAGAAAGACCCAGTACTTC
TRBD1	TRBJ2-6	TRBV7-9	-	CASKQGPGANVLTF	TGTGCCAGCAAACAGGGGCCTGGGGCCAACGTCCTGACTTTC
TRBD1	TRBJ1-1	TRBV29-1	-	CSVTGTGGAEAFF	TGCAGCGTTACCGGGACAGGTGGGGCTGAAGCTTTCTTT
-	TRBJ2-2	TRBV6-1	-	CASSEIQGPLGELFF	TGTGCCAGCAGTGAAATCCAGGGCCCACTCGGGGAGCTGTTTTTT
TRBD1	TRBJ1-2	TRBV28	few	CASSRRGTGGVDGYTF	TGTGCCAGCAGCCGAAGGGGGACAGGGGGCGTAGATGGCTACACCTTC
-	TRBJ2-7	TRBV27	-	CASSLVSQGRNEQYF	TGTGCCAGCAGTTTAGTGTCACAGGGTCGAAACGAGCAGTACTTC